One and the same sample provided the 28 T cell receptor beta chains below, sequenced in a study of early T cells in non-severe SARS-CoV-2 infection. TCRdb ran MiXCR on the 5' RACE reads and lists one entry per CDR3 protein. The sample includes approximately 98,000 distinct CDR3 sequences, about 12% of them seen just once. Source material: whole blood. The receptor set was obtained from an adult who was a healthcare worker with PCR-confirmed SARS-CoV-2 infection or an uninfected control (not recorded which).

V gene TRBV28 combines with J gene TRBJ2-7; possible D gene TRBD2, 6 bases. The V and J ends lost 8 bases and 4 bases respectively, with 18 bases between them. The V gene's germline CDR1 is MDHEN and CDR2 SYDVKM. The CDR3 is made up of 14 amino acids. CDR3: CASCWSGTLYEQYF. CDR3 sequence (DNA): TGTGCCAGCTGTTGGTCGGGGACTCTATACGAGCAGTACTTC.

The rearrangement joins TRBV20-1 to TRBJ2-1; 7 bases are a match to TRBD2. Trimming removed 6 bases from V and 0 bases from J; junction bases left unmatched: 8. This CDR3 spans 15 amino acids. CDR1 and CDR2 (germline): DFQATT, SNEGSKA (reference sequence). CDR3 sequence reads: CSAGEAGSSYNEQFF. In DNA, the CDR3 is TGCAGTGCCGGCGAAGCGGGGAGCTCCTACAATGAGCAGTTCTTC.

The chain uses TRBV15 and TRBJ1-2; 8 bases align to TRBD1. CDR3 size: 14 residues. Germline CDR1 reads LNHNV; CDR2 reads YYDKDF (reference sequence). Trimming at V came to 2 bases and at J to 4 bases, leaving 3 bases not matched to a gene. The CDR3 sequence is CATSRPGTGYGYTF. The CDR3 nucleotides are TGTGCCACCAGCAGACCCGGGACAGGCTATGGCTACACCTTC.

At least ten counts were recorded for this clonotype. J is TRBJ1-6 and V is TRBV12-3 or TRBV12-4; TRBD1 matches at 9 bases. J was trimmed by 7 bases and V by 5 bases; bases with no gene match: 6. The CDR3 spans 15 residues. The DNA for the CDR3 is TGTGCCAGCAGTAGGGGGACAGGGCGGAATTCACCCCTCCACTTT. The encoded protein is CASSRGTGRNSPLHF.

This clonotype was recorded at least ten times. The CDR3 bases are TGTGCCACCAAGCAGACAGGGCTTGAGACCCAGTACTTC. As protein: CATKQTGLETQYF. The chain is built from TRBV11-2 and TRBJ2-5; 7 bases agree with TRBD1. Germline assignment: CDR1 SGHAT and CDR2 FQNNGV. The CDR3 extends over 13 amino acids. The ends lost 10 bases at V and 5 bases at J; junction bases unmatched: 10.

The V call is TRBV6-5, the J call TRBJ1-5; no clear D. The CDR3 has 11 residues. CDR1 is MNHEY, CDR2 SVGAGI, per germline. V lost 2 bases to trimming and J lost 11 bases, with 7 bases between them. CDR3 bases: TGTGCCAGCAGTTACGCGGGGACCCAGCATTTT. Its translation is CASSYAGTQHF.

This clonotype was observed at least ten times. The CDR3 spells CASNNRGRRETQYF. In nucleotides, the CDR3 is TGTGCCAGTAACAACAGGGGGCGACGGGAGACCCAGTACTTC. The chain joins TRBV27 to TRBJ2-5, with 9 bases identical to TRBD1. J gave up 5 bases and V 9 bases, and 10 bases lay outside the gene matches. The CDR3 runs to 14 residues. Germline V gene lookup returns CDR1 MNHEY and CDR2 SMNVEV (reference sequence).

This clonotype was observed at least ten times. This chain joins TRBV13 and TRBJ2-5; D remains unclear. Germline V lookup: CDR1 PRHDT, CDR2 FYEKMQ (reference sequence). The CDR3 spans 15 residues. Trimming pared 5 bases from V and 4 bases from J, leaving 17 bases between. The DNA of the CDR3 is TGTGCCAGCAGCATGGGGTCTTTCAAGGGAGAGACCCAGTACTTC. Translated: CASSMGSFKGETQYF.

This clonotype has only a few counts. J is TRBJ2-1 and V is TRBV7-9; D not certain. CDR1 SEHNR and CDR2 FQNEAQ come from the germline V gene (reference sequence). V was clipped by 7 bases and J by 6 bases, with 22 bases between them. The CDR3 loop spans 16 amino acids. This CDR3 reads CASTPALGSTINEQFF. The CDR3 coding sequence is TGTGCCAGCACTCCCGCTTTAGGGTCTACAATCAATGAGCAGTTCTTC.

In this sample, this clonotype turned up a few times. The chain recombines TRBV5-4 with TRBJ2-1, with D perhaps matching TRBD1 (7 bases). CDR1 and CDR2 from the germline V gene are SGHNT and YYREEE (reference sequence). The ends were cut back, 4 bases at V and 7 bases at J, with 15 bases in the middle. This CDR3 region has 14 residues. The CDR3 DNA follows: TGTGCCAGCAGCCAGGGGGACTTGCATAATGAGCAGTTCTTC. Residues: CASSQGDLHNEQFF.

The CDR3 loop reads CASSERTSLHF. CDR3 in DNA: TGTGCCAGCAGTGAAAGGACGTCCCTCCACTTT. The rearrangement joins TRBV6-1 to TRBJ1-6; no clear D. This CDR3 has 11 residues. Germline lookup yields CDR1 MNHNS and CDR2 SASEGT. The V end was cut by 2 bases, the J end by 14 bases, with 7 bases between.

This clonotype has just a few counts. This chain uses TRBV28 with TRBJ2-1; 7 bases line up with TRBD2. J gave up 7 bases and V 4 bases, and 19 bases lay outside the gene matches. This CDR3 comprises 18 residues. Germline V gene data show CDR1 as MDHEN and CDR2 as SYDVKM. The CDR3 bases are TGTGCCAGCAGTTCCTCCAGCGGGAACGGTGGGATGTGGAATGAGCAGTTCTTC. Translation gives CASSSSSGNGGMWNEQFF.

CDR3 DNA: TGCAGCGCCCTAGAGGGAAGCACAGATACGCAGTATTTT. Translated, it gives CSALEGSTDTQYF. The chain carries TRBV29-1 and TRBJ2-3, with a weak D call TRBD2 (5 bases). Germline V gives CDR1 SQVTM, CDR2 ANQGSEA. This CDR3 is 13 amino acids long. The V and J ends lost 7 bases and 0 bases respectively, with 11 bases between them.

This clonotype has more than one count but fewer than ten. This sequence joins TRBV18 and TRBJ2-3; D is possibly TRBD1 or TRBD2 (5 bases each). Germline V gives CDR1 KGHSH, CDR2 LQKENI. Trimming took off 3 bases at V and 11 bases at J, with 15 bases between the two ends. The CDR3 consists of 13 residues. The CDR3 DNA sequence: TGTGCCAGCTCACCCCCCGGGACCATGAAGCAGTATTTT. Amino acids: CASSPPGTMKQYF.

The chain's CDR3 is CASSLYGGSSYNEQFF. As DNA, the CDR3 is TGTGCCAGCAGTTTATACGGAGGAAGCTCCTACAATGAGCAGTTCTTC. The chain combines TRBV12-3 or TRBV12-4 with TRBJ2-1, with D possibly matching TRBD2 (5 bases). Trimming pared 2 bases from V and 0 bases from J, leaving 11 bases between. This CDR3 comprises 16 residues.

This clonotype was counted between two and nine times. DNA of the CDR3: TGTGCCAGCAGTCCCCTTGACAGGGGAAGAATCTCACCCCTCCACTTT. It yields the protein CASSPLDRGRISPLHF. J is TRBJ1-6 and V is TRBV27; 8 bases are a match to TRBD1. Germline values: CDR1 MNHEY, CDR2 SMNVEV (reference sequence). The CDR3 runs 16 residues. Trimming at V came to 5 bases and at J to 10 bases, leaving 13 bases not matched to a gene.

This clonotype was picked up many times. The rearrangement joins TRBV14 to TRBJ2-5, with D tentatively TRBD2 (6 bases). Deletions cut 4 bases from V and 5 bases from J, with 17 bases between. The CDR3 covers 15 residues. The germline CDR1 and CDR2 sequences are SGHDN and FVKESK. CDR3 residues: CASSPTGGYRETQYF. The CDR3 DNA follows: TGTGCCAGCAGCCCAACTGGGGGGTACCGGGAGACCCAGTACTTC. Looking up the rest from reference TRBV14 and TRBJ2-5 gives the full variable domain: EAGVTQFPSHSVIEKGQTVTLRCDPISGHDNLYWYRRVMGKEIKFLLHFVKESKQDESGMPNNRFLAERTGGTYSTLKVQPAELEDSGVYFCASSPTGGYRETQYFGPGTRLLVL.

At least ten counts were recorded for this clonotype. The chain has TRBV5-1 and TRBJ2-1; 11 bases fit TRBD2. J was trimmed by 6 bases and V by 0 bases; bases with no gene match: 2. Germline CDR1 SGHRS, CDR2 YFSETQ. There are 15 residues in the CDR3. CDR3: CASSLELAGANEQFF. The CDR3 coding sequence is TGCGCCAGCAGCTTGGAACTAGCGGGGGCCAATGAGCAGTTCTTC.

The J gene is TRBJ2-7, the V gene TRBV10-3; no clear D gene. The CDR3 runs to 15 residues. With 7 bases removed from V and 0 bases from J, the gap between germline ends came to 16 bases. From germline, CDR1 is ENHRY and CDR2 SYGVKD. DNA of the CDR3: TGTGCCATCAAATCGGCGGCGAACCGCTCCTACGAGCAGTACTTC. It yields the protein CAIKSAANRSYEQYF.

In this sample, this clonotype turned up a few times. The genes are TRBV20-1 and TRBJ2-3; 11 positions match TRBD2. Germline lookup yields CDR1 DFQATT and CDR2 SNEGSKA (reference sequence). V was clipped by 1 base and J by 1 base; unmatched bases: 4. The CDR3 contains 16 residues. CDR3 loop: CSARGATSGGTDTQYF. CDR3 DNA: TGCAGTGCTAGAGGTGCGACTAGCGGGGGCACAGATACGCAGTATTTT.

This chain connects TRBV6-1 to TRBJ1-5; 7 nucleotides match TRBD1. The V gene end was trimmed by 10 bases and the J gene end by 2 bases; junction bases not matched to a gene: 14. This CDR3 spans 16 amino acids. The V gene's germline CDR1 is MNHNS and CDR2 SASEGT. CDR3 DNA: TGTGCCACCTACCCCAGGGGGAGGGGGCGCAATCAGCCCCAGCATTTT. Its protein product is CATYPRGRGRNQPQHF.

This sequence joins TRBV5-1 and TRBJ2-7, with 7 bases aligning to TRBD2. The V gene's germline CDR1 is SGHRS and CDR2 YFSETQ. The CDR3 is made up of 18 amino acids. J was trimmed by 2 bases and V by 4 bases; bases with no gene match: 18. For the CDR3, the DNA is TGCGCCAGCAGCCCAAGGACCAGGAGCGGGGTTGCCCCCTACGAGCAGTACTTC. Protein: CASSPRTRSGVAPYEQYF.

This clonotype was recorded many times. V gene TRBV14 combines with J gene TRBJ2-1; 7 bases agree with TRBD2. Germline V gene sequence: CDR1 SGHDN, CDR2 FVKESK. J gave up 4 bases and V 4 bases, and 4 bases lay outside the gene matches. The CDR3 is 14 residues long. Here the CDR3 DNA reads TGTGCCAGCAGCCCGTCGCGGGGGTACAATGAGCAGTTCTTC. This translates into CASSPSRGYNEQFF.

This clonotype was counted a few times. The chain employs TRBV3-1 and TRBJ2-7, with D unclear. CDR3 length: 12 amino acids. V lost 1 base to trimming and J lost 6 bases, with 7 bases between them. Germline assignment: CDR1 LGHDT and CDR2 YNNKEL (reference sequence). The CDR3 region has the DNA TGTGCCAGCAGCCAAGTAGGTACCGAGCAGTACTTC. It translates to CASSQVGTEQYF.

This clonotype showed up many times. The chain links TRBV6-5 to TRBJ2-7; D possibly uses TRBD1 or TRBD2 (5 bases each). Trimming left V 2 bases short and J 5 bases short, with 13 bases between. Germline assignment: CDR1 MNHEY and CDR2 SVGAGI. The CDR3 loop spans 14 amino acids. CDR3 region: CASSYEGRRNEQYF. The CDR3 DNA follows: TGTGCCAGCAGTTACGAGGGGCGCAGGAACGAGCAGTACTTC.

This clonotype was counted many times. This chain uses TRBV27 with TRBJ1-2; a weak D match, TRBD1 (5 bases). The length of the CDR3 is 14 residues. The germline V and J ends were trimmed by 6 bases and 4 bases, with 15 bases remaining between them. The V gene's germline CDR1 is MNHEY and CDR2 SMNVEV (reference sequence). In DNA, the CDR3 is TGTGCCAGCAGCCCACCCGACAGAGGCTATGGCTACACCTTC. Protein: CASSPPDRGYGYTF.

The V gene is TRBV27, the J gene TRBJ1-1; 8 bases align to TRBD1. From germline, CDR1 is MNHEY and CDR2 SMNVEV (reference sequence). The J segment lost 5 bases and the V segment lost 5 bases, leaving 7 bases of the junction unmatched. The CDR3 spans 14 residues. The CDR3 sequence is CASSTDRGGTEAFF. The CDR3 DNA is TGTGCCAGCAGTACCGACAGGGGAGGGACTGAAGCTTTCTTT.

This chain connects TRBV27 to TRBJ2-7, with 7 positions matching TRBD1. The CDR3 spans 14 residues. The ends lost 5 bases at V and 1 base at J; junction bases unmatched: 5. CDR1 is MNHEY and CDR2 is SMNVEV in the germline V gene (reference sequence). The CDR3 nucleotides are TGTGCCAGCAGTCCCAGGACAGGTTCCTACGAGCAGTACTTC. It encodes CASSPRTGSYEQYF.